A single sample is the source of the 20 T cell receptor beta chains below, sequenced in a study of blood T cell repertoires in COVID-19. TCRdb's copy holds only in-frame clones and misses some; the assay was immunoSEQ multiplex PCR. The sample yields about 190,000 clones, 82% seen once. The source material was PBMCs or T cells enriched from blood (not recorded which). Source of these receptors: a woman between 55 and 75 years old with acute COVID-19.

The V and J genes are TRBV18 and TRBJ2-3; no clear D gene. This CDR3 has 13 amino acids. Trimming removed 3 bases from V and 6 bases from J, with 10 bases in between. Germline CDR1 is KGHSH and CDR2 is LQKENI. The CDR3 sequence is CASSPSSQDTQYF. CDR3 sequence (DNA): TGTGCCAGCTCACCCTCCTCCCAGGATACGCAGTATTTT.

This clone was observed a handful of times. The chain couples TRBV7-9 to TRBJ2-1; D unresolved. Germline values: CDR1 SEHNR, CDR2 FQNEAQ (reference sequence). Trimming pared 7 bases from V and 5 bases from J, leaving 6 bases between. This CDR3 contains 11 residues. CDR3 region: CASIFDNEQFF. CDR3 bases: TGTGCCAGCATATTTGACAATGAGCAGTTCTTC.

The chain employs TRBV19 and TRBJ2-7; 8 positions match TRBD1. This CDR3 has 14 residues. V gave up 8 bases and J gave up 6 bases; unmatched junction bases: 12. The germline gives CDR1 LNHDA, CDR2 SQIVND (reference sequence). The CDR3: CASGKDRDFGEQYF. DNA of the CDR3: TGTGCCAGTGGGAAGGACAGGGACTTCGGCGAGCAGTACTTC. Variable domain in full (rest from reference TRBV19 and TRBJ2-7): DGGITQSPKYLFRKEGQNVTLSCEQNLNHDAMYWYRQDPGQGLRLIYYSQIVNDFQKGDIAEGYSVSREKKESFPLTVTSAQKNPTAFYLCASGKDRDFGEQYFGPGTRLTVT.

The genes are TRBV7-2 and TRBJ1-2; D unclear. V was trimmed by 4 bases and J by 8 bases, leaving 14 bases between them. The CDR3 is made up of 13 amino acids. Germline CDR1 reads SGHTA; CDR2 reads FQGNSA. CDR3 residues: CASSSGRVIGYTF. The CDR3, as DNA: TGTGCCAGCAGCTCTGGGAGGGTGATAGGCTACACCTTC.

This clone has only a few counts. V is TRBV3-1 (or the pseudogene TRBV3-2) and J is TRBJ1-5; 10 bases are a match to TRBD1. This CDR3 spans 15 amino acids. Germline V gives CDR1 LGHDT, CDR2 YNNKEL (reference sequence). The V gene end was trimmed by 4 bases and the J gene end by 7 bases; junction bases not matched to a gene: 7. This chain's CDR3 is CASSLGTGAGQPQHF. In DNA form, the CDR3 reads TGTGCCAGCAGCCTAGGGACAGGGGCGGGCCAGCCCCAGCATTTT.

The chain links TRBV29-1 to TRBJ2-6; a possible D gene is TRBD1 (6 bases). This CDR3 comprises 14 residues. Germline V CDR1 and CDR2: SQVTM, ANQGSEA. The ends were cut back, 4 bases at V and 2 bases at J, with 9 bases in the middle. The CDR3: CSVVNRAGANVLTF. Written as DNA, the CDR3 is TGCAGCGTTGTGAACAGGGCTGGGGCCAACGTCCTGACTTTC.

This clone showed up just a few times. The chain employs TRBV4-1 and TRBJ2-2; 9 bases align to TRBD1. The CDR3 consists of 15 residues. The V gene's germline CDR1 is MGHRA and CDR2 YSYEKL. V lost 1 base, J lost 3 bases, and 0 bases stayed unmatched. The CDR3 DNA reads TGCGCCAGCAGCCAAGGACAGGGGGACACCGGGGAGCTGTTTTTT. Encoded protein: CASSQGQGDTGELFF.

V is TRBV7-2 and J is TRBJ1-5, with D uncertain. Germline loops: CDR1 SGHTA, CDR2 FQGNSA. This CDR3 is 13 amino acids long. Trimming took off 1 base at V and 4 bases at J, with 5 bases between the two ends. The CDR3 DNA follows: TGTGCCAGCAGCTTAGGTGCGAATCAGCCCCAGCATTTT. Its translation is CASSLGANQPQHF.

CDR3 in amino acids: CASSRTGATEAFF. CDR3 bases: TGTGCCAGCAGCAGAACAGGGGCCACTGAAGCTTTCTTT. The V call is TRBV7-2, the J call TRBJ1-1, with 7 bases identical to TRBD1. CDR1 SGHTA and CDR2 FQGNSA come from the germline V gene. The CDR3 loop spans 13 amino acids. Trimming cost V 5 bases and J 4 bases; bases outside gene matches: 4.

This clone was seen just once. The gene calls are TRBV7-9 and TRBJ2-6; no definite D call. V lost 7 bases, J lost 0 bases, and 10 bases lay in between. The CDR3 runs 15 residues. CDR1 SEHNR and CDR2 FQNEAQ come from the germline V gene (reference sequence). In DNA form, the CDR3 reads TGTGCCAGCACCGCCTCAGGCTCTGGGGCCAACGTCCTGACTTTC. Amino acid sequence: CASTASGSGANVLTF.

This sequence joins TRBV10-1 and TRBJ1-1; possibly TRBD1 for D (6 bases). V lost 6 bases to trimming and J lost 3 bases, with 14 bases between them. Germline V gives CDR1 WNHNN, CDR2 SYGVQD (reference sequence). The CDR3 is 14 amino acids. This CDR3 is CASSTGSVDTEAFF. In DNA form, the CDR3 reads TGCGCCAGCAGCACAGGGTCGGTCGACACTGAAGCTTTCTTT.

CDR3 coding DNA: TGCGCCAGCAGCTTGGCCACGAGCGCTGAAGCTTTCTTT. This codes for CASSLATSAEAFF. The chain recombines TRBV5-1 with TRBJ1-1; D is undetermined. CDR3 length equals 13 residues. The V gene lost 0 bases and the J gene lost 6 bases, with 9 bases spanning the gap. In germline, CDR1 is SGHRS, CDR2 YFSETQ.

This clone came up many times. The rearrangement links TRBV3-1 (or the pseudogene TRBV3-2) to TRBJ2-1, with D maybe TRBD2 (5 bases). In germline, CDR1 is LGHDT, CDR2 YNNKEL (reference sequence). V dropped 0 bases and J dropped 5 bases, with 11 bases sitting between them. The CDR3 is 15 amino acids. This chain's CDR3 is CASSQDLLAHNEQFF. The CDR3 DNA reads TGTGCCAGCAGCCAAGATCTGCTAGCCCACAATGAGCAGTTCTTC.

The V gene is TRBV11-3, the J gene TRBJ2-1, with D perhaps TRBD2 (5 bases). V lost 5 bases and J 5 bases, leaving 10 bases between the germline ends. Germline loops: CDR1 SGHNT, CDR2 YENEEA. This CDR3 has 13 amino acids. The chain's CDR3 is CASSRTGNNEQFF. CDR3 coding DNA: TGTGCCAGCAGCCGGACGGGGAACAATGAGCAGTTCTTC.

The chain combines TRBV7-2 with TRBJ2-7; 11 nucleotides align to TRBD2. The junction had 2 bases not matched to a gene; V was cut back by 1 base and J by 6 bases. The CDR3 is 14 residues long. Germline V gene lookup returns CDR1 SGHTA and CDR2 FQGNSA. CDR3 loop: CASSLVAGGTEQYF. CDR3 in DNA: TGTGCCAGCAGCTTAGTAGCGGGAGGGACCGAGCAGTACTTC.

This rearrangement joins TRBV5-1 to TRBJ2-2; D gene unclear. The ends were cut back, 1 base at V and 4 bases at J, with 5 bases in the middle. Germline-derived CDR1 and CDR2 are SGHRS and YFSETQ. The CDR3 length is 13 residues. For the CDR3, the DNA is TGCGCCAGCAGCTTGACAACCACCGGGGAGCTGTTTTTT. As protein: CASSLTTTGELFF. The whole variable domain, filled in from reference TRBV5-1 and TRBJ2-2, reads KAGVTQTPRYLIKTRGQQVTLSCSPISGHRSVSWYQQTPGQGLQFLFEYFSETQRNKGNFPGRFSGRQFSNSRSEMNVSTLELGDSALYLCASSLTTTGELFFGEGSRLTVL.

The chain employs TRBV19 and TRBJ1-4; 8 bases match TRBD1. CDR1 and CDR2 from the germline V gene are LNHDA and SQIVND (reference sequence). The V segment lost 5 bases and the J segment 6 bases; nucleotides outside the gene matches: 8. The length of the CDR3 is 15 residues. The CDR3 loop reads CASSDRSRGHEKLFF. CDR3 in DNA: TGTGCCAGTAGTGATCGATCCAGGGGGCATGAAAAACTGTTTTTT.

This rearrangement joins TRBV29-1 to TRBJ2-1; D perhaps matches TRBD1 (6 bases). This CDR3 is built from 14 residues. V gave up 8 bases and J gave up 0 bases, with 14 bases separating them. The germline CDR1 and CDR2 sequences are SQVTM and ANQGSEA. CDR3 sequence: CSFLRGTSYNEQFF. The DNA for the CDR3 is TGCAGCTTCCTGAGGGGGACCTCCTACAATGAGCAGTTCTTC.

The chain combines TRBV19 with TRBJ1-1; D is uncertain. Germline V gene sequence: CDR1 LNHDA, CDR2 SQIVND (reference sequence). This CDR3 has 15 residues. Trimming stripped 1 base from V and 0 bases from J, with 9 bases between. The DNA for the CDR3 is TGTGCCAGTAGTATAGGCGGGAGGATGAACACTGAAGCTTTCTTT. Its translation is CASSIGGRMNTEAFF.

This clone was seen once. The CDR3 nucleotides read TGTGCCAGCAGCCCGCGGGACAGGAGCCTACCCAAGAACACCGGGGAGCTGTTTTTT. Protein: CASSPRDRSLPKNTGELFF. The rearrangement joins TRBV7-9 to TRBJ2-2; 8 nucleotides align to TRBD1. Per the germline V gene, CDR1 is SEHNR and CDR2 is FQNEAQ (reference sequence). Unmatched junction bases numbered 15, after V lost 5 bases and J lost 1 base. The length of the CDR3 is 19 residues.